A selection of T cell receptor beta chains follows, all from one sample in a study of T-cell memory formation after mild COVID-19. In TCRdb, the 5' RACE reads were re-called with MiXCR into one record per CDR3 protein. This table holds 250,000 to 300,000 distinct CDR3 sequences, about 17% found once. The source material was PBMCs or a T cell subset sorted from them (not recorded which). Receptors originate from a man aged 18 to 29 who had mild COVID-19 (a few samples of this study predate the infection). Cell type and time point are not known. CDR3s include the opening cysteine and the closing phenylalanine or tryptophan. The D gene is left open where the match is weak. The size field is filled for only some rows; it gives once, few, many or a size class.

abundance,d_gene,j_gene,v_gene,CDR3nt,CDR3aa
few,TRBD1,TRBJ1-2,TRBV7-2,TGTGCCAGCAGCTGGGGACAGGGGGCGACCTACACCTTC,CASSWGQGATYTF
NA,TRBD1,TRBJ1-2,TRBV6-5,TGTGCCAGCAGAACCGGGACAGGGCAAAACTATGGCTACACCTTC,CASRTGTGQNYGYTF
NA,TRBD2,TRBJ2-3,TRBV12-3/TRBV12-4,TGTGCCAGCAGTCTCTTAGCGGGGGTGGGCACAGATACGCAGTATTTT,CASSLLAGVGTDTQYF
many,TRBD1,TRBJ1-3,TRBV7-9,TGTGCCAGCAGCTTTACAGGGGCTGGAAACACCATATATTTT,CASSFTGAGNTIYF
NA,NA,TRBJ2-2,TRBV4-3,TGCGCCAGCAGCCAAGATGTCGGAGGGACTAACACCGGGGAGCTGTTTTTT,CASSQDVGGTNTGELFF
NA,NA,TRBJ1-5,TRBV4-3,TGCGCCAGCAGCCAAGACCATCAGCCCCAGCATTTT,CASSQDHQPQHF
many,TRBD2,TRBJ2-1,TRBV7-9,TGTGCCAGCAGCGCGGGAGGGGAGCAGTTCTTC,CASSAGGEQFF
many,TRBD1,TRBJ1-5,TRBV12-3/TRBV12-4,TGTGCCAGCCGGGACAGGGTAGTTCAGCCCCAGCATTTT,CASRDRVVQPQHF
many,TRBD2,TRBJ2-5,TRBV7-2,TGTGCCAGCAGCCTCGGAGCGGGGTCGGGAGAGACCCAGTACTTC,CASSLGAGSGETQYF
few,TRBD2,TRBJ2-2,TRBV4-3,TGCGCCAGCAGCCAGGAACTAGCGGGGGGGCCCGGGGAGCTGTTTTTT,CASSQELAGGPGELFF